A selection of T cell receptor beta chains follows, all from one sample in a study of T cells in Graves' hyperthyroidism and ophthalmopathy. Using its own MiXCR run on the multiplex PCR reads, TCRdb lists one record per CDR3 protein. The sample carries about 520,000 distinct CDR3 sequences, roughly a quarter recorded once. Sequenced sample: blood. These receptors were taken from a woman in her twenties or thirties with Graves' ophthalmopathy. Each CDR3 is given without its conserved first and last residue. A row's size may be missing; if present it is once, few, many or a size class.

size: -; V: TRBV2; CDR3: ASSEAKGSQPQH
size: few; V: TRBV12-3/TRBV12-4; CDR3: ASSLSGGVNIKY
size: many; V: TRBV7-2; CDR3: ASEQGGAETQY
size: -; V: TRBV5-1; CDR3: ASSLALTTRKVRTQY
size: -; V: TRBV28; CDR3: ASSSGGRDKNTEAF
size: -; V: TRBV12-3/TRBV12-4; CDR3: ASSLPGHGAEAF
size: -; V: TRBV19; CDR3: ATAQASGGSYEQY
size: many; V: TRBV12-3/TRBV12-4; CDR3: ASSLWVVRRSNQPQH
size: many; V: TRBV6-1; CDR3: ASRDRASSGANVLT
size: few; V: TRBV12-3/TRBV12-4; CDR3: ASSRNMGTGELF
size: many; V: TRBV6-5; CDR3: ASSYSPGQNTGELF
size: many; V: TRBV7-6; CDR3: ASSDPSKGGNYGYT
size: few; V: TRBV5-6; CDR3: ASSLGGPLH
size: -; V: TRBV12-3/TRBV12-4; CDR3: ASTLPRRVARTNTEAF
size: many; V: TRBV20-1; CDR3: SVGQSWGYT
size: -; V: TRBV4-1; CDR3: ASSPTRAGEETQY
size: -; V: TRBV9; CDR3: ASSVTSNTGELF
size: many; V: TRBV6-1; CDR3: ASSSGGGGSYGYT
size: -; V: TRBV11-2; CDR3: ASSLVPGGMYSNQPQH
size: few; V: TRBV11-2; CDR3: ASSAWQGVNTEAF
size: few; V: TRBV7-3; CDR3: ASSFLLLEGSNQPQH
size: many; V: TRBV5-6; CDR3: ASSSQVRWDTEAF
size: -; V: TRBV6-1; CDR3: ASFGTSGTRGSYEQY
size: -; V: TRBV6-1; CDR3: ASSPLTAF